This T cell receptor (beta chain) emerged from a study of CD8 T cells in Susac syndrome (dated by TCRdb to between 2018 and 2020). Background on the whole study: Whether CD8+ T cell activation and differentiation in Susac syndrome was antigen driven was tested using repertoire sequencing. Paper-wide results and their limitations: The study acknowledged that relatively few individuals were included in the TCR sequencing and HLA analysis.

Peripheral blood CD8+ and CD4+ T cells from healthy donors, Susac syndrome patients and multiple sclerosis patients were profiled by high-throughput TCR beta sequencing. The multiple sclerosis controls were treatment-naive patients whose relapsing-remitting disease, either stable or active, fulfilled the revised McDonald criteria. Bulk CD8+ and CD4+ T cells were purified magnetically by negative isolation, whereas CD8+ TEMRA cells were enriched by FACS. Blood was drawn into EDTA tubes, processed within 24 hours, and PBMCs were isolated by density gradient centrifugation. PBMCs intended for TCR sequencing were frozen in liquid nitrogen and were later thawed in a 37 degrees C water bath. Purity of sorted or isolated CD4+, CD8+ and CD8+ TEMRA cells was at least 90%. V loses 4 bases of germline sequence and J loses 5 bases, and the interval between the two ends is 18 bases. From the germline V gene (reference sequence), CDR1 is GTSNPN and CDR2 is SVGIG. Counted from cysteine to phenylalanine, this CDR3 has 15 amino acids. Only the CDR3 DNA is retained, 45 bases long and in frame from the first base.

Points on this clonotype: Its target antigen remains unknown. Nothing much larger sits one base from this clone, and base qualities are not available.

RNA was extracted using the RNeasy kit, and about 0.45 to 1 microgram was reverse transcribed with random hexamers. The immunoSEQ multiplex PCR assay, covering 54 Vbeta and 13 Jbeta segments, was used to amplify TCR beta CDR3 regions. PCR amplification bias was corrected by using a synthetic template baseline for primer optimization and computational correction. The authors processed their data as follows. Reads were assigned to V, D and J genes according to IMGT and analyzed in immunoSEQ Analyzer, with only productive sequences retained. Clonality was computed as one minus Shannon entropy normalized by log2 of the number of productive unique sequences. For each patient and control, public and private clones were evaluated within the 100 most prevalent clones. A clone was defined as Susac-specific if it was absent from the healthy and MS cohorts, from roughly 990 published viral clones and from other ImmuneACCESS disease sequences. The raw public reads went through TCRdb reprocessing: fastp at Q25, MiXCR clone calling, in-frame beta chains kept. All rows with the same CDR3 protein become a single entry with the most common DNA and genes. The authors' filters were not applied to this entry. The sample yields 250,000 or so distinct CDR3 sequences; around 93% were counted once. In total, the top ten clones hold less than 0.075% of the sample.

The origin of this receptor is a human donor with multiple sclerosis. The sample taken for sequencing was CD4+ T cells from PBMCs. The rearrangement joined TRBV30 to TRBJ1-5, with no confident D gene call. Read as DNA, the sequence is TGTGCCTGGACCGTATCAGGACGGAGGGATCAGCCCCAGCATTTT. Its product reads: CAWTVSGRRDQPQHF.